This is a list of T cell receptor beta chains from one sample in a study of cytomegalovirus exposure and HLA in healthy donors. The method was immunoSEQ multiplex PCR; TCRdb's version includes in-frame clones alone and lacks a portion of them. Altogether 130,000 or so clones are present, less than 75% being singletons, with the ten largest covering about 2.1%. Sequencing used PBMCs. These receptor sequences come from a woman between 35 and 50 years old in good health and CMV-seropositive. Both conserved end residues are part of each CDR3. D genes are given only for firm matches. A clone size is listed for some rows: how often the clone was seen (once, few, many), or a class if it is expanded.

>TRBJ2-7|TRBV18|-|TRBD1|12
TGTGCCAGCTCACCCGGGACAGAAGAGCAGTACTTC
CASSPGTEEQYF
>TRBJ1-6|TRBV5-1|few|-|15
TGCGCCAGCAGCTTGGCTACAGGTCCAAATTCACCCCTCCACTTT
CASSLATGPNSPLHF
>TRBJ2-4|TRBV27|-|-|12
TGTGCCAGCAGTTTACGGGGAAACATTCAGTACTTC
CASSLRGNIQYF
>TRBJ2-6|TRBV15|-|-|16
TGTGCCACCAGCAGAGATGGGGCCTCTGGGGCCAACGTCCTGACTTTC
CATSRDGASGANVLTF
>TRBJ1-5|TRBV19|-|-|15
TGTGCCAGTAGTATAAAGGCGGCGGGCAATCAGCCCCAGCATTTT
CASSIKAAGNQPQHF
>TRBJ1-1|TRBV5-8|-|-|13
TGTGCCAGCAGAGTGACAGATTACACTGAAGCTTTCTTT
CASRVTDYTEAFF
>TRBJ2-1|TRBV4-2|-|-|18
TGTGCCAGCAGCCAAGATGGCACCGAAAACCCCTCCTACAATGAGCAGTTCTTC
CASSQDGTENPSYNEQFF
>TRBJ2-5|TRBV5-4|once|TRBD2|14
TGTGCCAGCAGCTCTATAGCGGGGAAAGAGACCCAGTACTTC
CASSSIAGKETQYF
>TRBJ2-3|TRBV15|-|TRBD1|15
TGTGCCACCAGCAGACCGGGGACAGGCACAGATACGCAGTATTTT
CATSRPGTGTDTQYF
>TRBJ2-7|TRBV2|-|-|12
TGCGCCAGCAACTACAGGGTAGACGAGCAGTACTTC
CASNYRVDEQYF
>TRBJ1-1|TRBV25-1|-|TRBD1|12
TGTGCCAGCAGAGGGACAGGGGGAGTTGGGGCCTTT
CASRGTGGVGAF
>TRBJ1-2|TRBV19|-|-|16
TGTGCCAGTAGTATAGGAGAACCAGGGACACTCTATGGCTACACCTTC
CASSIGEPGTLYGYTF
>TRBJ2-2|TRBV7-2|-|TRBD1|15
TGTGCCAGCAGCTTAGGAGGGGGCTTCACCGGGGAGCTGTTTTTT
CASSLGGGFTGELFF
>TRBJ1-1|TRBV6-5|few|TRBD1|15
TGTGCCAGCAGTGCGCCCGGGACAGGGCGCACTGAAGCTTTCTTT
CASSAPGTGRTEAFF
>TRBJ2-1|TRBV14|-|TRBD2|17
TGTGCCAGCAGCCAGGGGGTACTAGCGGGAGGGCCGGATGAGCAGTTCTTC
CASSQGVLAGGPDEQFF
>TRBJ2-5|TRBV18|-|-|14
TGTGCCAGCTCACCCCAGAGGGGGAAAGAGACCCAGTACTTC
CASSPQRGKETQYF
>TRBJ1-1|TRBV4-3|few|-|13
TGCGCCAGCAGCCAAGAAAGCGGACTCCGAGCTTTCTTT
CASSQESGLRAFF
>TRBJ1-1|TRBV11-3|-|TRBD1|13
TGTGCCAGCTCCCAACAGGGGGACACTGAAGCTTTCTTT
CASSQQGDTEAFF
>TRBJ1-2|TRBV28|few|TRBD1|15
TGTGCCAGCAGACCTACCGGGACAGGGGTTTTTGGCTACACCTTC
CASRPTGTGVFGYTF
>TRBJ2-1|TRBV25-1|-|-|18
TGTGCCAGCAGTGATGGGGCCCGACGGTGGTTCTTAGGCCATGAGCAGTTCTTC
CASSDGARRWFLGHEQFF
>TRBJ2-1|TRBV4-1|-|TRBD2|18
TGCGCCAGCAGCCAAGATCGAGGGGGGACTAGCGGGGGAAATGAGCAGTTCTTC
CASSQDRGGTSGGNEQFF
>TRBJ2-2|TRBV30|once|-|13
TGTGCCATGCGTCTGTACTCCCCGGGGGAGCTGTTTTTT
CAMRLYSPGELFF